A single sample is the source of the 5 T cell receptor beta chains below, sequenced in a study of control samples from healthy donors and cancer patients. Generated by immunoSEQ multiplex PCR, the TCRdb table keeps only in-frame clones and is missing some. The sample includes some 100,000 clones, around 90% of them seen just once. The material sequenced was blood. Source of these receptors: a human donor in good health. The donor label of this sample is uncertain.

The J gene is TRBJ2-3, the V gene TRBV7-9, with a weak D call TRBD2 (7 bases). CDR1 is SEHNR, CDR2 FQNEAQ, per germline (reference sequence). The CDR3 consists of 15 residues. Trimming stripped 3 bases from V and 2 bases from J, with 12 bases between. The CDR3 DNA reads TGTGCCAGCAGCTTGGGGGGGGCCGTCACAGATACGCAGTATTTT. Translating gives CASSLGGAVTDTQYF.

The rearrangement links TRBV7-2 to TRBJ1-6; the D gene is possibly TRBD1 (5 bases). This CDR3 is built from 15 residues. V was clipped by 0 bases and J by 9 bases, with 12 bases between them. Germline V lookup: CDR1 SGHTA, CDR2 FQGNSA. The CDR3 here is CASSLAAGKGSPLHF. CDR3 in DNA: TGTGCCAGCAGCTTAGCGGCAGGGAAGGGTTCACCCCTCCACTTT.

This clone has just one count. The V gene is TRBV7-6, the J gene TRBJ2-7; 7 bases line up with TRBD1. Germline CDR1 is SGHVS and CDR2 is FNYEAQ. The CDR3 covers 14 residues. Losses at the gene ends were 2 bases for V and 5 bases for J; bases not matched to a gene: 6. CDR3 bases: TGTGCCAGCAGCTTATCAAACAGGGGCGACGAGCAGTACTTC. Its translation is CASSLSNRGDEQYF.

The V and J genes are TRBV24-1 and TRBJ2-3, with 7 bases identical to TRBD2. V was clipped by 4 bases and J by 1 base; unmatched bases: 7. The CDR3 length is 16 residues. The germline V gene has CDR1 KGHDR and CDR2 SFDVKD. This CDR3 reads CATSDPSGDRTDTQYF. The CDR3 bases are TGTGCCACCAGTGACCCGAGCGGGGACCGCACAGATACGCAGTATTTT.

The chain uses TRBV24-1 and TRBJ1-1; D unclear. Germline assignment: CDR1 KGHDR and CDR2 SFDVKD. The V end lost 2 bases, the J end lost 1 base, and 4 bases lay between the germline ends. The CDR3 sequence is 13 residues long. CDR3 nucleotides: TGTGCCACCAGTGATTGGGCGAACACTGAAGCTTTCTTT. Protein: CATSDWANTEAFF.